Here is one TCR beta chain with its context. TCRdb recomputed calls from the RT-PCR reads with MiXCR, one row per CDR3 protein. The table records 550,000 to 750,000 distinct CDR3 sequences, 11% to 15% of them present only once. This CDR3 is 15 amino acids long. Trimming stripped 1 base from V and 2 bases from J, with 9 bases between. The V gene's germline CDR1 is SGHTA and CDR2 FQGNSA. Material: memory CD4+ T cells from blood. The clonotype originates from a female donor in good health, serving as a healthy control. This sequence joins TRBV7-2 and TRBJ1-3; maybe TRBD1 (5 bases). Here the CDR3 reads CASSLVRQTGNTIYF. As DNA, the CDR3 is TGTGCCAGCAGCTTAGTAAGACAGACTGGAAACACCATATATTTT. Combining the CDR3 with reference TRBV7-2 and TRBJ1-3 gives the whole variable domain GAGVSQSPSNKVTEKGKDVELRCDPISGHTALYWYRQSLGQGLEFLIYFQGNSAPDKSGLPSDRFSAERTGGSVSTLTIQRTQQEDSAVYLCASSLVRQTGNTIYFGEGSWLTVV.